The 20 T cell receptor beta chains presented below share a single source sample, sequenced in a study of blood T cell repertoires in COVID-19. The assay was immunoSEQ multiplex PCR, and TCRdb's table has in-frame clones only and misses some. This sample has some 200,000 clones; roughly nine tenths occur once, and the top ten carry 0.6% to 1%. The sample was peripheral blood. All receptors derive from an older woman with acute or convalescent COVID-19.

This chain uses TRBV2 with TRBJ1-5; possible D gene TRBD1, 6 bases. The CDR3 spans 12 residues. Between the trimmed V and J ends, which lost 5 bases and 7 bases, there was a span of 9 bases. Germline V CDR1 and CDR2: SNHLY, FYNNEI. The CDR3 region is CASSTGMQPQHF. The DNA of the CDR3 is TGTGCCAGCAGTACAGGGATGCAGCCCCAGCATTTT. The full variable domain, its missing parts supplied by reference TRBV2 and TRBJ1-5, is EPEVTQTPSHQVTQMGQEVILRCVPISNHLYFYWYRQILGQKVEFLVSFYNNEISEKSEIFDDQFSVERPDGSNFTLKIRSTKLEDSAMYFCASSTGMQPQHFGDGTRLSIL.

This clone has just one count. The missing conserved phenylalanine or tryptophan at the end of this CDR3 makes a read error likely. It is unclear where the CDR3 begins or ends on the DNA, so no DNA is shown, and the CDR3 is as TCRdb lists it. CDR3 sequence: CASSDPGTEL. The chain has TRBV9 and TRBJ2-7; TRBD1 is the table's D call, not checked against the DNA. The germline V gene has CDR1 SGDLS and CDR2 YYNGEE. The CDR3 is 10 amino acids in total, end residues counted.

The chain has TRBV7-2 and TRBJ1-2, with D uncertain. The germline gives CDR1 SGHTA, CDR2 FQGNSA. Between the trimmed V and J ends, which lost 2 bases and 2 bases, there was a span of 9 bases. This CDR3 has 14 amino acids. CDR3 residues: CASSLSARNYGYTF. The CDR3 DNA reads TGTGCCAGCAGCTTAAGCGCCCGGAACTATGGCTACACCTTC.

CDR3 region: CASSLDLGGEQFF. The CDR3 DNA is TGTGCCAGCAGCTTAGATCTGGGGGGTGAGCAGTTCTTC. The chain recombines TRBV7-2 with TRBJ2-1; maybe TRBD2 (6 bases). CDR3 length equals 13 residues. The V and J ends lost 1 base and 9 bases respectively, with 10 bases between them. Germline loops: CDR1 SGHTA, CDR2 FQGNSA.

The rearrangement uses TRBV7-6 and TRBJ2-2, with TRBD1 identical over 7 bases. The germline CDR1 and CDR2 sequences are SGHVS and FNYEAQ. Trimming cost V 5 bases and J 6 bases; bases outside gene matches: 9. The CDR3 length is 15 residues. CDR3 sequence reads: CASSPRQGPSGELFF. DNA for the CDR3: TGTGCCAGCAGCCCCAGACAGGGCCCGTCCGGGGAGCTGTTTTTT.

The chain carries TRBV11-3 and TRBJ2-2; 7 nucleotides agree with TRBD1. CDR1 and CDR2 (germline): SGHNT, YENEEA. Losses at the gene ends were 4 bases for V and 0 bases for J; bases not matched to a gene: 5. This CDR3 is 16 amino acids long. This chain's CDR3 is CASSSRTGSNTGELFF. The CDR3 DNA follows: TGTGCCAGCAGCTCCCGGACAGGCTCGAACACCGGGGAGCTGTTTTTT.

This chain uses TRBV6-5 with TRBJ2-1; 9 nucleotides agree with TRBD1. J lost 5 bases, V lost 7 bases, and 6 bases had no gene match. Germline values: CDR1 MNHEY, CDR2 SVGAGI. This CDR3 contains 14 residues. DNA for the CDR3: TGTGCCAGCATCGGGACAGGGCTAAACAATGAGCAGTTCTTC. Amino acids: CASIGTGLNNEQFF.

The chain employs TRBV10-1 and TRBJ1-1; 10 nucleotides match TRBD1. The CDR3 runs to 14 residues. Germline V gene data show CDR1 as WNHNN and CDR2 as SYGVQD (reference sequence). Trimming at V came to 6 bases and at J to 4 bases, leaving 5 bases not matched to a gene. The chain's CDR3 is CASSMGQGSTEAFF. The CDR3 coding sequence is TGCGCCAGCAGCATGGGACAGGGGAGCACTGAAGCTTTCTTT.

The chain employs TRBV15 and TRBJ1-1; D not certain. Germline CDR1 LNHNV, CDR2 YYDKDF (reference sequence). Trimming removed 0 bases at V and 5 bases at J, with 7 bases between. The CDR3 covers 13 residues. CDR3 amino acids: CATSREVRTEAFF. The CDR3 DNA reads as TGTGCCACCAGCAGAGAGGTGAGGACTGAAGCTTTCTTT.

The chain combines TRBV7-8 with TRBJ2-2, with 7 nucleotides matching TRBD2. This CDR3 contains 17 residues. The germline V gene encodes CDR1 SGHVS and CDR2 FQNEAQ. Trimming cost V 0 bases and J 1 base; bases outside gene matches: 5. CDR3 coding DNA: TGTGCCAGCAGCTTAGCACGGGGCGGGAGGAACACCGGGGAGCTGTTTTTT. It codes for CASSLARGGRNTGELFF.

This chain connects TRBV29-1 to TRBJ2-1; TRBD2 is a possible D gene (5 bases). This CDR3 is built from 14 residues. The ends were cut back, 0 bases at V and 4 bases at J, with 10 bases in the middle. Germline CDR1 and CDR2: SQVTM and ANQGSEA. The CDR3 loop reads CSVEDRRRYNEQFF. CDR3 sequence (DNA): TGCAGCGTTGAAGATAGGCGGAGGTACAATGAGCAGTTCTTC.

The chain employs TRBV6-2 or TRBV6-3 and TRBJ1-2, with D possibly TRBD1 on 6 matching bases. From germline, CDR1 is MNHEY and CDR2 SVGEGT. The CDR3 is made up of 13 amino acids. V gave up 6 bases and J gave up 4 bases, with 12 bases separating them. In DNA, the CDR3 is TGTGCCAGCAGCACGACAGGAACCTATGGCTACACCTTC. This sequence encodes CASSTTGTYGYTF.

The sample holds one count of this clone. The chain recombines TRBV6-2 or TRBV6-3 with TRBJ1-1; a possible D gene is TRBD1 (6 bases). The CDR3 covers 16 residues. V dropped 6 bases and J dropped 4 bases, with 21 bases sitting between them. CDR1 is MNHEY and CDR2 is SVGEGT in the germline V gene. The CDR3 region is CASSPQGRGGGTEAFF. CDR3 nucleotides: TGTGCCAGCAGCCCACAGGGCAGAGGCGGCGGCACTGAAGCTTTCTTT.

The V gene is TRBV5-4, the J gene TRBJ2-7; unclear D gene. The length of the CDR3 is 13 residues. Germline V gene data show CDR1 as SGHNT and CDR2 as YYREEE (reference sequence). Trimming removed 3 bases from V and 2 bases from J, with 9 bases in between. The DNA for the CDR3 is TGTGCCAGCAGCTCAAGACTTGCCTACGAGCAGTACTTC. Its translation is CASSSRLAYEQYF.

This clone occurred once. This chain joins TRBV2 and TRBJ1-1; D remains unclear. Germline CDR1 and CDR2: SNHLY and FYNNEI. This CDR3 is built from 11 residues. The V end was cut by 7 bases, the J end by 8 bases, with 11 bases between. The CDR3 nucleotides are TGTGCCAGCACGCGGACTTCAGAAGCTTTCTTT. Translated, it gives CASTRTSEAFF.

The chain has TRBV7-9 and TRBJ1-3; perhaps TRBD1 as D (6 bases). Trimming pared 8 bases from V and 0 bases from J, leaving 11 bases between. The CDR3 covers 14 residues. CDR1 is SEHNR, CDR2 FQNEAQ, per germline (reference sequence). The CDR3 coding sequence is TGTGCCAGCCGAGGGGGGGCCTCTGGAAACACCATATATTTT. Encoded protein: CASRGGASGNTIYF.

The rearrangement uses TRBV7-2 and TRBJ2-5; TRBD2 is a possible D gene (5 bases). The CDR3 loop spans 14 amino acids. Trimming took off 2 bases at V and 5 bases at J, with 12 bases between the two ends. From germline, CDR1 is SGHTA and CDR2 FQGNSA. The CDR3 DNA sequence: TGTGCCAGCAGCTTACGTTGGCCGGGGGAGACCCAGTACTTC. Protein sequence: CASSLRWPGETQYF.

V gene TRBV10-3 combines with J gene TRBJ1-1; D not resolved. The CDR3 totals 11 residues. Trimming shortened V by 9 bases and J by 1 base, and 6 bases separated the two germline ends. CDR1 and CDR2 from the germline V gene are ENHRY and SYGVKD. As DNA, the CDR3 is TGTGCCATTGAGAAGAACACTGAAGCTTTCTTT. Amino acid sequence: CAIEKNTEAFF.

V usage is TRBV18 and J usage is TRBJ1-5, with D tentatively TRBD1 (6 bases). The CDR3 loop spans 17 amino acids. V was pared by 1 base and J by 6 bases, with 19 bases between. CDR1 and CDR2 (germline): KGHSH, LQKENI. The CDR3 is CASSPLGAGAGGQPQHF. The CDR3 DNA sequence: TGTGCCAGCTCACCACTAGGTGCGGGGGCCGGCGGTCAGCCCCAGCATTTT.

The chain uses TRBV10-3 and TRBJ2-7, with 9 positions matching TRBD1. CDR3 length: 14 amino acids. The V segment lost 10 bases and the J segment 2 bases; nucleotides outside the gene matches: 9. Germline V CDR1 and CDR2: ENHRY, SYGVKD. The CDR3 DNA reads as TGTGCCACCGTTATTGGACAGGGGACCTACGAGCAGTACTTC. Residues: CATVIGQGTYEQYF.